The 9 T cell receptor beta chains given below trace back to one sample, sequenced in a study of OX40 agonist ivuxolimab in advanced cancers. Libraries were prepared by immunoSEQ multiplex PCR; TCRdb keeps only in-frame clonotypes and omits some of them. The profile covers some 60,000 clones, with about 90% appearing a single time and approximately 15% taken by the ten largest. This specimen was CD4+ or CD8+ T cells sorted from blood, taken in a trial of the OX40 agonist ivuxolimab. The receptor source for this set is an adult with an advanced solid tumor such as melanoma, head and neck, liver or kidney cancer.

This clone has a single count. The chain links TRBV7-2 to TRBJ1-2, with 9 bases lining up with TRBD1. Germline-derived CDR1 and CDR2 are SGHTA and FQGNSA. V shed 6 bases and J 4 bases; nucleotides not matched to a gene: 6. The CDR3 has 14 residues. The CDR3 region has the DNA TGTGCCAGCAGACTGGGACAGGGAGTCTATGGCTACACCTTC. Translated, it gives CASRLGQGVYGYTF. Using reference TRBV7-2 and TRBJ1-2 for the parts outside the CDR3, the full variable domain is GAGVSQSPSNKVTEKGKDVELRCDPISGHTALYWYRQSLGQGLEFLIYFQGNSAPDKSGLPSDRFSAERTGGSVSTLTIQRTQQEDSAVYLCASRLGQGVYGYTFGSGTRLTVV.

CDR3 amino acids: CACQVGKWSYNEQFF. The CDR3, as DNA: TGTGCCTGTCAGGTGGGGAAATGGTCCTACAATGAGCAGTTCTTC. The genes are TRBV30 and TRBJ2-1; no clear D. The CDR3 totals 15 residues. Germline lookup yields CDR1 GTSNPN and CDR2 SVGIG (reference sequence). V lost 6 bases and J 1 base, leaving 16 bases between the germline ends.

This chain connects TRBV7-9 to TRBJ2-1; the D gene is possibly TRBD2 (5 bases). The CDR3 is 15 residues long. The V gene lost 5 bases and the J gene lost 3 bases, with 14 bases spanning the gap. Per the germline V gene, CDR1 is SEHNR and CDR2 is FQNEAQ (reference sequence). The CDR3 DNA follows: TGTGCCAGCAGCCTAGGGAGTCCTTTCTACAATGAGCAGTTCTTC. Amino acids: CASSLGSPFYNEQFF.

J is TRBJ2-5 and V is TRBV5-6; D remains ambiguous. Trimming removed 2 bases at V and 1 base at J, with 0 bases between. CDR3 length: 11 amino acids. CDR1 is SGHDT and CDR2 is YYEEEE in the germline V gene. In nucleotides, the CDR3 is TGTGCCAGCAGCTTCCAAGAGACCCAGTACTTC. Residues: CASSFQETQYF.

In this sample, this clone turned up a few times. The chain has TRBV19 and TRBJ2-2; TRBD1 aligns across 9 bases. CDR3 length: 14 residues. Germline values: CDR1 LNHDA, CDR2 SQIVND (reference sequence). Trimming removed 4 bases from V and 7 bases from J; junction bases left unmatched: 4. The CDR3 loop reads CASSTQGAVGELFF. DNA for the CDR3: TGTGCCAGTAGTACACAGGGGGCGGTCGGGGAGCTGTTTTTT.

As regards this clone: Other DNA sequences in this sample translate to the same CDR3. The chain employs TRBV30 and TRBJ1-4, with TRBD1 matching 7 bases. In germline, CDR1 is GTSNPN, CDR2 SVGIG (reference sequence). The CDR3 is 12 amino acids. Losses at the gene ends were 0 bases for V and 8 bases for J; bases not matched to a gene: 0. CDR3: CAWSVGGEKLFF. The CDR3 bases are TGTGCCTGGAGTGTAGGGGGCGAAAAACTGTTTTTT.

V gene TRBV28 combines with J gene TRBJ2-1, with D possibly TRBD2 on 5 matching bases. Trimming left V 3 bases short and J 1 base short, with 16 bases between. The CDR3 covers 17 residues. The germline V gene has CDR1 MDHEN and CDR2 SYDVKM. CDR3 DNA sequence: TGTGCCAGCAGTTTTGGCCCCCTGGCGGGTTCCTACAATGAGCAGTTCTTC. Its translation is CASSFGPLAGSYNEQFF.

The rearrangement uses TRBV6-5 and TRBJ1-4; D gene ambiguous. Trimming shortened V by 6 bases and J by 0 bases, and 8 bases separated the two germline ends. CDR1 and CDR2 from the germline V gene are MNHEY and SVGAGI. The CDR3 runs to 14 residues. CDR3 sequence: CASRDATTNEKLFF. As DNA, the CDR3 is TGTGCCAGCAGGGACGCAACAACTAATGAAAAACTGTTTTTT.

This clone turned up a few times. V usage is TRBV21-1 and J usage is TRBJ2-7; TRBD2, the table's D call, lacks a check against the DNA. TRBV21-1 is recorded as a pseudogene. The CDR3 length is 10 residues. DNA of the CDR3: TGTGCCAGCCTTCCCTACGAGCAGTACTTC. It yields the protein CASLPYEQYF.